Below are 4 T cell receptor beta chains sequenced from a single sample in a study of T cell responses to AZD1222 COVID-19 vaccine. Clones were sequenced by immunoSEQ multiplex PCR, and TCRdb holds only the in-frame ones, with some missing. The repertoire consists of some 120,000 clones, with about nine tenths occurring once and the leading ten covering 8% to 10%. The specimen comprised peripheral blood, sampled 28 days after the second AZD1222 dose. Receptor source: an adult who received the AZD1222 COVID-19 vaccine.

The chain combines TRBV20-1 with TRBJ1-1; no definite D call. Germline V lookup: CDR1 DFQATT, CDR2 SNEGSKA (reference sequence). The CDR3 has 11 amino acids. V lost 5 bases and J lost 1, with 5 bases in between. CDR3 DNA sequence: TGCAGTGCTGGGCGGAACACTGAAGCTTTCTTT. The encoded protein is CSAGRNTEAFF.

The chain uses TRBV27 and TRBJ2-1; a possible D gene is TRBD2 (6 bases). V gave up 1 base and J gave up 4 bases, with 8 bases separating them. The germline V gene has CDR1 MNHEY and CDR2 SMNVEV (reference sequence). The CDR3 covers 14 residues. DNA for the CDR3: TGTGCCAGCAGTTTATGGGGAGGATACAATGAGCAGTTCTTC. This encodes CASSLWGGYNEQFF.

In its sample, this clone was seen once. CDR3 in amino acids: CASSLSPLMNTEAFF. DNA for the CDR3: TGTGCCAGCAGCTTATCGCCCCTAATGAACACTGAAGCTTTCTTT. This chain connects TRBV7-2 to TRBJ1-1; D call uncertain. V dropped 2 bases and J dropped 0 bases, with 10 bases sitting between them. This CDR3 contains 15 residues. Germline V gene data show CDR1 as SGHTA and CDR2 as FQGNSA. The full variable domain, its missing parts supplied by reference TRBV7-2 and TRBJ1-1, is GAGVSQSPSNKVTEKGKDVELRCDPISGHTALYWYRQSLGQGLEFLIYFQGNSAPDKSGLPSDRFSAERTGGSVSTLTIQRTQQEDSAVYLCASSLSPLMNTEAFFGQGTRLTVV.

This clone is medium-sized (0.01 to 0.1%) in the sample. Other DNA sequences from this sample encode an identical CDR3 as well. This chain uses TRBV4-1 with TRBJ2-7; TRBD1 matches at 10 bases. This CDR3 is built from 16 residues. Unmatched junction bases numbered 5, after V lost 1 base and J lost 2 bases. The germline V gene has CDR1 MGHRA and CDR2 YSYEKL. CDR3 region: CASSQGPGQGTYEQYF. CDR3 nucleotide sequence: TGCGCCAGCAGCCAAGGACCGGGACAGGGGACCTACGAGCAGTACTTC.